Below, 27 T cell receptor beta chains from the same sample are listed, as sequenced in a study of T-cell reconstitution after alpha-beta-depleted transplantation in children. Unique molecular identifiers were incorporated when the TCRbeta library was constructed. TCRdb re-derived calls from the PCR reads in MiXCR, one entry per CDR3 protein. This table has about 640,000 distinct CDR3 sequences, 16% appearing once. Sequenced material: PBMCs from the stem cell graft donor, taken from the stem cell graft. The receptors come from a human donor who donated a stem cell graft to a child with acute myeloid leukemia.

This clonotype has at least ten counts. The chain carries TRBV12-3 or TRBV12-4 and TRBJ2-1, with TRBD2 matching over 8 bases. This CDR3 region has 14 residues. V lost 6 bases to trimming and J lost 9 bases; unmatched junction nucleotides: 10. CDR3 residues: CASRLGTSGGEQFF. DNA of the CDR3: TGTGCCAGCAGACTCGGGACTAGTGGAGGTGAGCAGTTCTTC.

The sample holds many counts of this clonotype. The V gene is TRBV4-3, the J gene TRBJ1-2, with no clear D. Germline loops: CDR1 LGHNA, CDR2 YSLEER. Trimming pared 0 bases from V and 8 bases from J, leaving 16 bases between. This CDR3 has 15 residues. CDR3 sequence: CASSQDYGQSQGYTF. For the CDR3, the DNA is TGCGCCAGCAGCCAAGATTATGGGCAATCCCAGGGCTACACCTTC.

This clonotype has at least ten counts. This sequence joins TRBV5-6 and TRBJ1-1; TRBD1 is a possible D gene (5 bases). CDR3 length equals 15 residues. The ends were cut back, 0 bases at V and 1 base at J, with 10 bases in the middle. The germline CDR1 and CDR2 sequences are SGHDT and YYEEEE. The CDR3 nucleotides read TGTGCCAGCAGCTTGGGTCCAGGGTCGAACACTGAAGCTTTCTTT. This gives the protein CASSLGPGSNTEAFF.

This clonotype was detected many times. The genes are TRBV7-8 and TRBJ1-1; no definite D call. CDR1 and CDR2 (germline): SGHVS, FQNEAQ. The CDR3 sequence is 12 residues long. The ends were cut back, 1 base at V and 6 bases at J, with 6 bases in the middle. In DNA form, the CDR3 reads TGTGCCAGCAGCTTAGTCGGTCCTGAAGCTTTCTTT. Its protein product is CASSLVGPEAFF. The full variable domain, with the rest looked up from reference TRBV7-8 and TRBJ1-1, is GAGVSQSPRYKVAKRGQDVALRCDPISGHVSLFWYQQALGQGPEFLTYFQNEAQLDKSGLPSDRFFAERPEGSVSTLKIQRTQQEDSAVYLCASSLVGPEAFFGQGTRLTVV.

The V and J genes are TRBV11-3 and TRBJ2-5; D gene unclear. CDR3 length: 15 residues. The germline CDR1 and CDR2 sequences are SGHNT and YENEEA. V was clipped by 0 bases and J by 2 bases, with 10 bases between them. This chain's CDR3 is CASSLELGFQETQYF. The CDR3 nucleotides are TGTGCCAGCAGCTTAGAGCTGGGCTTTCAAGAGACCCAGTACTTC.

Only a few counts were recorded for this clonotype. The V and J genes are TRBV12-3 or TRBV12-4 and TRBJ1-5, with TRBD1 identical over 7 bases. This CDR3 spans 16 amino acids. The junction had 7 bases not matched to a gene; V was cut back by 5 bases and J by 0 bases. The CDR3 nucleotides read TGTGCCAGCAGTACAAGACAGGGCTATAGCAATCAGCCCCAGCATTTT. Amino acid sequence: CASSTRQGYSNQPQHF.

This clonotype was counted ten times or more. V gene TRBV29-1 combines with J gene TRBJ1-1, with D possibly being TRBD1 (6 bases). V lost 3 bases and J lost 8, with 19 bases in between. Per germline, CDR1 SQVTM and CDR2 ANQGSEA. This CDR3 contains 14 residues. The chain's CDR3 is CSVERRGGIEEAFF. In DNA, the CDR3 is TGCAGCGTTGAGAGAAGAGGGGGGATCGAGGAAGCTTTCTTT.

This chain links TRBV7-2 with TRBJ1-5; TRBD1 matches 9 bases. The ends lost 7 bases at V and 3 bases at J; junction bases unmatched: 10. The CDR3 has 16 residues. The germline V gene encodes CDR1 SGHTA and CDR2 FQGNSA. In DNA form, the CDR3 reads TGTGCCAGCACCACGACCGGGACAGGGTTCAATCAGCCCCAGCATTTT. Residues: CASTTTGTGFNQPQHF.

This clonotype was picked up many times. The chain has TRBV7-2 and TRBJ1-2, with D maybe TRBD1 (6 bases). V was cut by 6 bases and J by 0 bases, with 14 bases left in between. This CDR3 comprises 15 residues. CDR1 is SGHTA and CDR2 is FQGNSA in the germline V gene. CDR3 sequence reads: CASSPVWTANYGYTF. CDR3 sequence (DNA): TGTGCCAGCAGTCCAGTCTGGACAGCTAACTATGGCTACACCTTC. The whole variable domain, remainder taken from reference TRBV7-2 and TRBJ1-2, is GAGVSQSPSNKVTEKGKDVELRCDPISGHTALYWYRQSLGQGLEFLIYFQGNSAPDKSGLPSDRFSAERTGGSVSTLTIQRTQQEDSAVYLCASSPVWTANYGYTFGSGTRLTVV.

This clonotype was recorded many times. This chain joins TRBV29-1 and TRBJ2-5; 7 nucleotides match TRBD1. The germline gives CDR1 SQVTM, CDR2 ANQGSEA. The CDR3 totals 15 residues. The junction had 17 bases not matched to a gene; V was cut back by 8 bases and J by 5 bases. This chain's CDR3 is CSLRLGTEGWETQYF. Here the CDR3 DNA reads TGCAGCCTCAGGCTCGGGACAGAAGGGTGGGAGACCCAGTACTTC.

The chain joins TRBV12-3 or TRBV12-4 to TRBJ2-1; D is tentatively TRBD1 or TRBD2 (5 bases each). Between the trimmed V and J ends, which lost 6 bases and 9 bases, there was a span of 18 bases. The CDR3 consists of 14 residues. CDR3 sequence reads: CASSRSGRRIEQFF. The DNA of the CDR3 is TGTGCCAGCAGCCGATCGGGACGGAGAATTGAGCAGTTCTTC.

This clonotype was observed many times. The CDR3 bases are TGCAGTGCGCCGACAGGGTCGAACACCGGGGAGCTGTTTTTT. Residues: CSAPTGSNTGELFF. The chain has TRBV20-1 and TRBJ2-2; 7 bases map to TRBD1. The CDR3 totals 14 residues. V lost 6 bases to trimming and J lost 0 bases; unmatched junction nucleotides: 4. CDR1 and CDR2 (germline): DFQATT, SNEGSKA (reference sequence).

Points on this clonotype: A much larger clone lies a single base off, so this may be a read error. The chain recombines TRBV5-6 with TRBJ2-3; D may be TRBD2 (5 bases). Germline loops: CDR1 SGHDT, CDR2 YYEEEE. The CDR3 runs to 8 residues. CDR3 region: CASHSLAF. The CDR3 DNA reads as TGTGCCTCCCACTCCCTAGCATTT.

This clonotype was counted at least ten times. The chain carries TRBV12-3 or TRBV12-4 and TRBJ1-1, with a weak D call TRBD1 (6 bases). V dropped 1 base and J dropped 7 bases, with 13 bases sitting between them. CDR3 size: 14 residues. DNA for the CDR3: TGTGCCAGCAGTTTAGAGGGGGGGCGCGGTGAAGCTTTCTTT. It specifies CASSLEGGRGEAFF.

This clonotype was detected ten times or more. The CDR3 spells CSARRGEYQPQHF. For the CDR3, the DNA is TGCAGTGCTAGAAGAGGGGAATATCAGCCCCAGCATTTT. The V gene is TRBV20-1, the J gene TRBJ1-5; tentatively, D is TRBD1 (5 bases). Trimming shortened V by 2 bases and J by 5 bases, and 10 bases separated the two germline ends. CDR1 and CDR2 (germline): DFQATT, SNEGSKA (reference sequence). The CDR3 runs 13 residues.

This clonotype has ten or more counts. V gene TRBV5-1 combines with J gene TRBJ2-7; maybe TRBD1 (6 bases). From germline, CDR1 is SGHRS and CDR2 YFSETQ. V gave up 3 bases and J gave up 3 bases, with 16 bases separating them. This CDR3 has 15 amino acids. CDR3 protein: CASSSTGNQFYEQYF. CDR3 DNA sequence: TGCGCCAGCAGCTCAACAGGGAATCAGTTCTACGAGCAGTACTTC.

Concerning this clonotype: Being one base from a much bigger clone, this may be a read error. This chain joins TRBV20-1 and TRBJ2-3; D gene ambiguous. In germline, CDR1 is DFQATT, CDR2 SNEGSKA (reference sequence). With 0 bases removed from V and 3 bases from J, the gap between germline ends came to 4 bases. This CDR3 region has 12 residues. CDR3 sequence reads: CSARETTDTQYF. CDR3 coding DNA: TGCAGTGCTAGAGAGACTACAGATACGCAGTATTTT.

The chain couples TRBV7-8 to TRBJ2-7; 9 nucleotides align to TRBD2. Trimming took 5 bases from V and 3 from J; bases not matched to a gene: 8. The CDR3 is 15 residues long. Per germline, CDR1 SGHVS and CDR2 FQNEAQ. CDR3 in DNA: TGTGCCAGCAGCCCTGCGGGAGCGGGGGGCTACGAGCAGTACGTC. This encodes CASSPAGAGGYEQYV.

This clonotype has ten or more counts. The chain is built from TRBV20-1 and TRBJ1-2; 11 bases line up with TRBD1. The CDR3 totals 13 residues. Germline lookup yields CDR1 DFQATT and CDR2 SNEGSKA (reference sequence). V dropped 6 bases and J dropped 2; count of bases not matched to a gene: 2. The CDR3 region is CSAWTGGNYGYTF. CDR3 nucleotide sequence: TGCAGTGCGTGGACAGGGGGCAACTATGGCTACACCTTC.

This clonotype has a handful of counts. V usage is TRBV4-1 and J usage is TRBJ1-3; D remains unclear. The germline V and J ends were trimmed by 4 bases and 0 bases, with 13 bases remaining between them. The CDR3 is 16 residues long. Germline assignment: CDR1 MGHRA and CDR2 YSYEKL. The CDR3, as DNA: TGCGCCAGCAGCCTGGACTCTTTCCCCTCTGGAAACACCATATATTTT. Amino acids: CASSLDSFPSGNTIYF.

This clonotype occurred a few times. The V gene is TRBV12-3 or TRBV12-4, the J gene TRBJ1-5; no clear D gene. The V gene lost 5 bases and the J gene lost 7 bases, with 15 bases spanning the gap. This CDR3 is built from 14 residues. The CDR3 nucleotides are TGTGCCAGCAGTCCCCAGGCGGCGGGGCAGCCCCAGCATTTT. Translation gives CASSPQAAGQPQHF.

This clonotype was seen only a few times. The chain couples TRBV20-1 to TRBJ2-2, with D perhaps matching TRBD1 or TRBD2 (6 bases each). CDR1 and CDR2 from the germline V gene are DFQATT and SNEGSKA (reference sequence). Trimming took 0 bases from V and 1 from J, leaving 15 bases between them. CDR3 length equals 17 residues. This chain's CDR3 is CSARDRRGAGNTGELFF. CDR3 bases: TGCAGTGCTAGAGATCGAAGGGGGGCTGGGAACACCGGGGAGCTGTTTTTT.

In this sample, this clonotype turned up a few times. CDR3: CATSDSGHPREQYF. The CDR3 DNA reads as TGTGCCACCAGTGATTCGGGACACCCTCGCGAGCAGTACTTC. This chain links TRBV24-1 with TRBJ2-7, with D perhaps matching TRBD1 (6 bases). Germline V gene data show CDR1 as KGHDR and CDR2 as SFDVKD. V lost 2 bases, J lost 6 bases, and 13 bases lay in between. There are 14 residues in the CDR3.

This clonotype was seen at least ten times. V gene TRBV20-1 combines with J gene TRBJ2-5; 9 bases map to TRBD1. The CDR3 is made up of 13 amino acids. V was pared by 5 bases and J by 4 bases, with 5 bases of the junction left unmatched. Germline CDR1 and CDR2: DFQATT and SNEGSKA (reference sequence). The CDR3 region is CSALGQGIETQYF. CDR3 bases: TGCAGTGCTTTGGGACAGGGTATAGAGACCCAGTACTTC.

This clonotype was found a few times. The chain carries TRBV6-2 or TRBV6-3 and TRBJ2-1, with D possibly called TRBD1 or TRBD2 (5 bases each). Germline loops: CDR1 MNHEY, CDR2 SVGEGT. Trimming pared 2 bases from V and 8 bases from J, leaving 19 bases between. The CDR3 sequence is 16 residues long. The CDR3 protein is CASSYGDGAFLHEQFF. The CDR3 coding sequence is TGTGCCAGCAGTTACGGGGACGGGGCGTTCCTCCATGAGCAGTTCTTC.

This clonotype appeared many times. The rearrangement links TRBV12-3 or TRBV12-4 to TRBJ2-4; TRBD1 might be the D (6 bases). V lost 1 base and J 7 bases, leaving 14 bases between the germline ends. The CDR3 spans 15 residues. CDR3 loop: CASSLGGHLVNIQYF. The CDR3 region has the DNA TGTGCCAGCAGTTTAGGGGGACACCTTGTGAACATTCAGTACTTC.

Ten or more counts support this clonotype. This rearrangement joins TRBV20-1 to TRBJ2-1, with 16 bases that match TRBD2. The J segment lost 9 bases and the V segment lost 6 bases, leaving 17 bases of the junction unmatched. There are 18 residues in the CDR3. CDR1 DFQATT and CDR2 SNEGSKA come from the germline V gene (reference sequence). The CDR3 DNA reads TGCAGTGCCACCCAAGACCCGGGACTAGCGGGGGGGCTTGGTGAGCAGTTCTTC. It yields the protein CSATQDPGLAGGLGEQFF.